The clone carrying this TCR beta chain was seen a few times. Its specificity is not known. This sample is drawn from a study of pediatric ulcerative colitis. Notes on the study in general: Clonal expansions reduced rectal repertoire diversity in acute severe colitis. Ulcerative colitis patients shared more blood-rectal clones than controls.

The rectum was sampled with one to two pinch biopsies at colonoscopy. Some clones are missing from TCRdb's copy, which holds only in-frame ones; the method was immunoSEQ multiplex PCR. Of over 15,000 clones detected, around 74% appear once; the ten largest clones hold roughly 3.6%. The CDR3 extends over 13 amino acids. With V trimmed by 6 bases and J by 8 bases, 5 bases remained unmatched. Germline V lookup: CDR1 LNHDA, CDR2 SQIVND (reference sequence). This chain connects TRBV19 to TRBJ2-1; TRBD2 matches at 9 bases. Sequencing was done on a sample of gut tissue. The clonotype comes from a girl aged 10 to 17 with moderate ulcerative colitis. The CDR3 protein is CASSNLAGHEQFF. CDR3 sequence (DNA): TGTGCCAGTAGCAACCTAGCGGGGCATGAGCAGTTCTTC. Full variable domain (outside the CDR3, taken from reference TRBV19 and TRBJ2-1): DGGITQSPKYLFRKEGQNVTLSCEQNLNHDAMYWYRQDPGQGLRLIYYSQIVNDFQKGDIAEGYSVSREKKESFPLTVTSAQKNPTAFYLCASSNLAGHEQFFGPGTRLTVL.